The rows below give T cell receptor beta chains drawn from one sample of a study of blood T cell repertoires in COVID-19. Method: immunoSEQ multiplex PCR; TCRdb's copy keeps in-frame clones and lacks some. Of 75,000 to 100,000 clones in the sample, approximately 89% were seen once. The material sequenced was peripheral blood. The receptor set was obtained from a human donor with acute or convalescent COVID-19. The donor label of this sample is uncertain. The CDR3 runs from the conserved cysteine through the conserved F or W. Part of the rows lack a size; the others show once, few, many or a class for expanded clones.

v_call	clone_size	cdr3_aa
TRBV28	NA	CAGTSGNQETQYF
TRBV27	NA	CASSPIRGLTERRAFF
TRBV5-1	NA	CASSPKTGAYYNEQFF
TRBV6-6	NA	CASSYGTNSNQPQHF
TRBV28	NA	CASSPHHTEAFF
TRBV28	NA	CASSTGFGYTF
TRBV4-1	few	CASSQDVRTEAFF
TRBV14	NA	CASSSTGGMNIQYF
TRBV2	once	CASRTGGSGTGELFF
TRBV19	NA	CASSMVIGVGSNQPQHF
TRBV20-1	NA	CSASLSYEQYF
TRBV27	once	CATLLGQEDGYTF
TRBV7-2	NA	CASSSTYSNQPQHF
TRBV5-1	NA	CASSPTGAGTWNTIYF
TRBV7-3	NA	CASSPQGAGARAYTQYF
TRBV14	NA	CASSQPGQSGANVLTF
TRBV4-1	NA	CASSQRASGGQTDTQYF
TRBV28	NA	CASSSRDRVSNTIYF
TRBV6-5	NA	CASSSHRADSPLHF
TRBV18	once	CASSPPQGALSGETQYF
TRBV23-1	NA	CASTPRRIYSNQPQHF
TRBV3-1/TRBV3-2	NA	CATAGSYSPLHF
TRBV6-5	NA	CASSRTNGRETQYF
TRBV9	NA	CASSVAPGELFF
TRBV18	NA	CASSRGSGTGGNTEAFF
TRBV19	NA	CASTGGVHNQPQHF
TRBV19	NA	CASSYSGKGGELFF
TRBV6-2/TRBV6-3	NA	CASSFRTGSSYNSPLHF
TRBV28	few	CASSTRSRGGRNTEAFF
TRBV6-6	NA	CASSRQGAGDTIYF
TRBV13	medium-sized	CASSLGGSYQPQHF
TRBV3-1/TRBV3-2	NA	CASSQESRQATYYGYTF
TRBV9	NA	CASSVGGADTQYF
TRBV28	NA	CASSPPSGGLYNEQFF
TRBV5-1	NA	CASSLDPGSWETQYF
TRBV7-2	once	CASSLDAPDTQYF
TRBV7-2	NA	CASSPKQGAAYEQYF
TRBV13	NA	CASSLRRFYTEAFF
TRBV6-5	few	CASSYSQNTEAFF
TRBV18	NA	CASSLLGATGELFF
TRBV19	NA	CASSIRQGAGGELFF
TRBV19	few	CASSMLAGGQETQYF
TRBV3-1/TRBV3-2	NA	CASSGRTLLGNTIYF
TRBV6-5	NA	CASSWGDFGELFF
TRBV4-2	NA	CASSQEWTASYEQYF
TRBV6-5	NA	CASRNRNNEQFF
TRBV5-4	NA	CASSAGGGRSYYEQYF
TRBV24-1	few	CATSDFPSGGGETQYF
TRBV5-1	NA	CASSVAPRGTSNQPQHF
TRBV4-1	NA	CASSQDLKKIQGYTF
TRBV7-8	NA	CASSRDRVHEQFF
TRBV25-1	NA	CASSPPWEGPTSEAFF
TRBV7-9	NA	CASSLTGASLGYTF
TRBV19	once	CASTDRGRFQPQHF